Presented here are 2 T cell receptor beta chains from one specimen sequenced in a study of CD4 T cells in relation to SARS-CoV-2 and coronaviruses. The protocol was immunoSEQ multiplex PCR, while the TCRdb copy is restricted to in-frame clones and leaves out a portion. The table shows 35,000 to 40,000 clones, with approximately 85% occurring only once. Sequenced material: memory CD4+ T cells from PBMCs. The source is an adult with COVID-19.

The chain is built from TRBV6-1 and TRBJ2-3, with 7 nucleotides matching TRBD1. With 1 base clipped from V and 4 bases from J, the junction kept 17 bases outside the gene matches. Germline loops: CDR1 MNHNS, CDR2 SASEGT. CDR3 length equals 19 residues. DNA for the CDR3: TGTGCCAGCAGTGAAGTTGTCAGGGGGTATTTACGCGTGGCAGATACGCAGTATTTT. It codes for CASSEVVRGYLRVADTQYF.

The chain joins TRBV7-8 to TRBJ2-5, with D unresolved. Trimming left V 3 bases short and J 4 bases short, with 9 bases between. The CDR3 extends over 13 amino acids. Germline lookup yields CDR1 SGHVS and CDR2 FQNEAQ. CDR3 in DNA: TGTGCCAGCAGCTTGGGCTATCGAGAGACCCAGTACTTC. Translation gives CASSLGYRETQYF.